This is a list of T cell receptor beta chains from one sample in a study of blood T cell repertoires in COVID-19. TCRdb's table, derived via immunoSEQ multiplex PCR, lists solely in-frame clones and lacks some. The table lists around 220,000 clones, 65% to 85% of them singletons, with around 7.4% in the top ten. The specimen sequenced was PBMCs or T cells enriched from blood (not recorded which). These receptors were obtained from a woman between 40 and 50 years old with acute COVID-19. CDR3s include the opening cysteine and the closing phenylalanine or tryptophan. The D gene is left open where the match is weak. Clone size is not always given. Where it is, it says once, few, many or a class for expanded clones.

cdr3_nt,cdr3_aa,d_call,j_call,v_call,clone_size
TGTGCCAGCAGCCTCCCGACAGGGAGCACTGAAGCTTTCTTT,CASSLPTGSTEAFF,TRBD1,TRBJ1-1,TRBV11-2,once
TGTGCCAGTAGTATACTGAGAGGTGTGGGACTTAACGCCGGGGAGCTGTTTTTT,CASSILRGVGLNAGELFF,NA,TRBJ2-2,TRBV19,NA
TGTGCCAGCAGTGTCGGCAGGGGGTCCTATGGCTACACCTTC,CASSVGRGSYGYTF,TRBD1,TRBJ1-2,TRBV2,NA
TGTGCCAGCAGTTTCCGGGGGACCACCTACGAGCAGTACTTC,CASSFRGTTYEQYF,NA,TRBJ2-7,TRBV28,NA
TGTGCCAGCAGCTTAGGGACAGGGGACTACAATGAGCAGTTCTTC,CASSLGTGDYNEQFF,TRBD1,TRBJ2-1,TRBV11-2,NA
TGTGCCAGCAGCCCCGGGGGTTGGGCCGGGGAGCTGTTTTTT,CASSPGGWAGELFF,NA,TRBJ2-2,TRBV7-9,NA
TGTGCCAGTAGTACGCCTGGACTACAAGAGACCCAGTACTTC,CASSTPGLQETQYF,NA,TRBJ2-5,TRBV19,NA
TGTGCCAGCAGCTTGCGGGGGGGGGAGACCCAGTACTTC,CASSLRGGETQYF,TRBD2,TRBJ2-5,TRBV5-4,NA
TGTGCCAGCAGCCAAGGGGGACTAGCGGCTTACAATGAGCAGTTCTTC,CASSQGGLAAYNEQFF,TRBD2,TRBJ2-1,TRBV3-1/TRBV3-2,NA
TGTGCCAGCAGCCAAGAGCCAAGCGCTAGCTCCTACAATGAGCAGTTCTTC,CASSQEPSASSYNEQFF,NA,TRBJ2-1,TRBV4-2,NA
TGTGCCAGCAGCTTCGGGAGGGCCTCCTACAATGAGCAGTTCTTC,CASSFGRASYNEQFF,TRBD2,TRBJ2-1,TRBV13,once
TGTGCCTGGAGTGGCGACAGGGTGCTCGGGGAGCTGTTTTTT,CAWSGDRVLGELFF,TRBD1,TRBJ2-2,TRBV30,NA
TGTGCCAGCATCTATGGACAGGGCCTCGACAATGAGCAGTTCTTC,CASIYGQGLDNEQFF,TRBD1,TRBJ2-1,TRBV6-5,few
TGTGCCAGCAGCTCTCGTTCGACCCAGTACTTC,CASSSRSTQYF,NA,TRBJ2-5,TRBV5-6,NA
TGTGCCACCAGTGAAAGGGACAGGGGGCCGAACACTGAAGCTTTCTTT,CATSERDRGPNTEAFF,TRBD1,TRBJ1-1,TRBV24-1,NA
TGTGCCAGCAGCCAGGGTCCAGGGGTGGACACTGAAGCTTTCTTT,CASSQGPGVDTEAFF,NA,TRBJ1-1,TRBV11-3,NA
TGTGCCACCAGTGATTGGGGGGGGTACCATAGCAATCAGCCCCAGCATTTT,CATSDWGGYHSNQPQHF,NA,TRBJ1-5,TRBV24-1,few
TGTGCCAGCAGCCCGTACGGGGGGACTACCTACGAGCAGTACTTC,CASSPYGGTTYEQYF,TRBD2,TRBJ2-7,TRBV9,NA
TGTGCCTGGAGTACCAGGACAGGGACTAATGAAAAACTGTTTTTT,CAWSTRTGTNEKLFF,TRBD1,TRBJ1-4,TRBV30,NA
TGTGCCAGCAGTATAGCCGGGACAGTTAAAAACATTCAGTACTTC,CASSIAGTVKNIQYF,TRBD1,TRBJ2-4,TRBV28,NA
TGCGCCAGCAGCTTGTCGACAGGATCTTTCAATGAGCAGTTCTTC,CASSLSTGSFNEQFF,NA,TRBJ2-1,TRBV5-1,NA
TGTGCCATCAGTCGACAGGGGTCGAACACCGGGGAGCTGTTTTTT,CAISRQGSNTGELFF,TRBD1,TRBJ2-2,TRBV10-3,NA
TGTGCCAGTAGTATTTCAGCTGGGGAGGGAGGAGATACGCAGTATTTT,CASSISAGEGGDTQYF,TRBD2,TRBJ2-3,TRBV19,once
TGTGCCAGCAGATTACGGGGATCCTACAATGAGCAGTTCTTC,CASRLRGSYNEQFF,NA,TRBJ2-1,TRBV7-2,NA
TGTGCCTGGAGTAGGGGCAGGGAAAGGCAGTTCTTC,CAWSRGRERQFF,NA,TRBJ2-1,TRBV30,NA
TGTGCTAGCAGCTTAGACCCGCAGCGGGAGCAGTACTTC,CASSLDPQREQYF,NA,TRBJ2-7,TRBV7-7,NA
TGTGCCAGCAGCCGGGACAGGGGTAACACTGAAGCTTTCTTT,CASSRDRGNTEAFF,TRBD1,TRBJ1-1,TRBV28,NA
TGTGCCAGCAGTGAAGGCGGGCAAGCTTTCTTT,CASSEGGQAFF,NA,TRBJ1-1,TRBV25-1,once
TGTGCCAGCAGTGAATCGGACAGGGTGTCAACTGAAGCTTTCTTT,CASSESDRVSTEAFF,TRBD1,TRBJ1-1,TRBV2,NA
TGTGCCAGCAGTGCCAATGGACTAGACGAGCAGTTCTTC,CASSANGLDEQFF,TRBD2,TRBJ2-1,TRBV6-4,NA
TGTGCCATCAGTGGTGGGACAGGGGGCCTCTACGAGCAGTACTTC,CAISGGTGGLYEQYF,TRBD1,TRBJ2-7,TRBV10-3,NA
TGTGCCAGCAGTTACGGGACTAGCGGGAGAAGGCACGAGCAGTACTTC,CASSYGTSGRRHEQYF,TRBD2,TRBJ2-7,TRBV6-2/TRBV6-3,NA
TGTGCCAGCAGTTGGACAGGAGAGGCCTATGGCTACACCTTC,CASSWTGEAYGYTF,TRBD1,TRBJ1-2,TRBV28,NA
TGTGCCATCACTCCTCAAGGGGGTCTGGGCTATGGCTACACCTTC,CAITPQGGLGYGYTF,NA,TRBJ1-2,TRBV10-3,NA
TGTGCCAGCAGCCCCGGGACAGGGGATTATTCACCCCTCCACTTT,CASSPGTGDYSPLHF,TRBD1,TRBJ1-6,TRBV7-6,once
TGTGCCAGCAGCCCACAGGGCGGGAGTGATGGCTACACCTTC,CASSPQGGSDGYTF,NA,TRBJ1-2,TRBV6-5,NA
TGTGCCACCAGTGATCCAAAACTGAGTGGGGGCCAGCGGCCCCAGCATTTT,CATSDPKLSGGQRPQHF,NA,TRBJ1-5,TRBV24-1,NA
TGTGCCACCAGTGATTCGGGTGAGCAGTTCTTC,CATSDSGEQFF,NA,TRBJ2-1,TRBV24-1,NA
TGTGCCAGCAGCGACGACAGCTTCAATCAGCCCCAGCATTTT,CASSDDSFNQPQHF,NA,TRBJ1-5,TRBV5-5,NA
TGTGCCAGCAGCGTAGGGGCTAGCGGGGAGACCCAGTACTTC,CASSVGASGETQYF,TRBD2,TRBJ2-5,TRBV9,NA
TGTGCCAGCAGCACAGAGGGGGCCACTGAAGCTTTCTTT,CASSTEGATEAFF,TRBD1,TRBJ1-1,TRBV25-1,NA
TGTGCCAGCAGCCTCTGGACTAGCGGGGGCGATACGCAGTATTTT,CASSLWTSGGDTQYF,TRBD2,TRBJ2-3,TRBV7-2,NA
TGTGCCACCAGTGACCCAGGGTCCAATCAGCCCCAGCATTTT,CATSDPGSNQPQHF,NA,TRBJ1-5,TRBV24-1,NA
TGTGCCAGCAGCTATATCTTTGGGACAGCGAACACTGAAGCTTTCTTT,CASSYIFGTANTEAFF,TRBD1,TRBJ1-1,TRBV5-6,once
TGTGCCAGCAGTGAACAGGTGGGCACTGAAGCTTTCTTT,CASSEQVGTEAFF,NA,TRBJ1-1,TRBV2,NA
TGTGCCAGCAGCTCTGACAGGGGCACTGAAGCTTTCTTT,CASSSDRGTEAFF,TRBD1,TRBJ1-1,TRBV11-3,few
TGCGCCAGCAGCTTACAGACAGCTAACTACGAGCAGTACTTC,CASSLQTANYEQYF,NA,TRBJ2-7,TRBV5-1,NA
TGCGCCAGCAGCTGGGACAGGATTAACACTGAAGCTTTCTTT,CASSWDRINTEAFF,TRBD1,TRBJ1-1,TRBV5-1,NA
TGTGCCAGCAGCCTCGTGACCCAGGCCACCGGGGAGCTGTTTTTT,CASSLVTQATGELFF,NA,TRBJ2-2,TRBV5-6,NA
TGTGCCAGCAGCCAAGAGTGGGGGGCGACAGGGGGCTTCAGGACTGAAGCTTTCTTT,CASSQEWGATGGFRTEAFF,TRBD1,TRBJ1-1,TRBV4-2,NA